This T cell receptor (beta chain) was obtained from a study of cytomegalovirus exposure and HLA in healthy donors. The study's findings and limits: Specificity of a few CMV-associated chains for CMV antigens was verified in vitro. By a later analysis, the bulk of CMV-associated TCR beta chains appeared HLA-restricted.

Notes on this clone: Its antigen is unidentified.

V gave up 3 bases and J gave up 4 bases, with 18 bases separating them. Germline V lookup: CDR1 ENHRY, CDR2 SYGVKD. The CDR3 contains 16 residues. The PCR contained 60 Vbeta and 13 Jbeta primers. In the authors' workflow: In a later analysis, some 80 million unique TCR beta chains included roughly 11 million shared by two or more donors. TCRdb's table, derived via immunoSEQ multiplex PCR, lists solely in-frame clones and lacks some. That table gives V, J and clone size, and the DNA gave D and trimming. The sample lists about 89,000 clones, approximately 9% occurring once. The receptor's source is a man between 50 and 59 years old in good health and CMV-seropositive. The chain employs TRBV10-3 and TRBJ1-2; D gene unclear. The material sequenced was PBMCs. CDR3 in amino acids: CAISEGREVESYGYTF. The CDR3 nucleotides read TGTGCCATCAGTGAAGGGCGGGAAGTTGAGAGCTATGGCTACACCTTC.